The clone carrying this T cell receptor beta chain was recorded a few times. As the template, RNA transcripts were used to amplify TCR beta CDR3 regions. Second-round multiplex PCR followed a first-round RT-PCR using HTBI primers. TCRdb redid the calling of the multiplex PCR reads with MiXCR, one entry per CDR3 protein. In the table there are 200,000 to 300,000 distinct CDR3 sequences, around 42% of which are singletons. Under 3 months in duration, the ophthalmopathy in affected donors had moderate-to-severe activity, CAS ≥3 and NOSPECS ≥4. A diagnosis was made from clinical symptoms together with serum thyroxine, TRAb, thyroid ultrasound and orbital computed tomography. This entry comes from a study of Graves' ophthalmopathy and Graves' hyperthyroidism. Germline loops: CDR1 ENHRY, CDR2 SYGVKD. The CDR3 is made up of 14 amino acids. The J segment lost 7 bases and the V segment lost 7 bases, leaving 7 bases of the junction unmatched.

The sample taken for sequencing was peripheral blood. This sequence was found in an adult man with Graves' ophthalmopathy. The chain combines TRBV10-3 with TRBJ2-2, with 9 bases identical to TRBD1. The CDR3 loop is CAITGQGKLGELFF. Here the CDR3 DNA reads TGTGCCATCACCGGACAGGGGAAGCTCGGGGAGCTGTTTTTT.